A single sample is the source of the 14 T cell receptor beta chains below, sequenced in a study of blood T cell repertoires in COVID-19 (TCRdb year 2020). The library was produced with the immunoSEQ multiplex PCR assay. TCRdb carries this immuneACCESS record with in-frame sequences only. Its versions omit some clonotypes, under half of them owing to an unresolved V gene in the studies checked, with the rest unexplained. This sample gives 120,000 or so clones in total; 65% to 90% of them show up just once. 25% to 30% of the sample lies in the top ten. Sequencing was performed on peripheral blood. These receptors were taken from a woman of 80 years or more with acute or convalescent COVID-19.

The rearrangement uses TRBV7-8 and TRBJ1-1, with a possible D match to TRBD1 (5 bases). CDR3 size: 17 residues. Germline CDR1 reads SGHVS; CDR2 reads FQNEAQ. With 2 bases removed from V and 0 bases from J, the gap between germline ends came to 16 bases. DNA of the CDR3: TGTGCCAGCAGCTTAATCCCCAGGGCTCGGATGAACACTGAAGCTTTCTTT. It encodes CASSLIPRARMNTEAFF. Filled out from reference TRBV7-8 and TRBJ1-1, the complete variable domain reads GAGVSQSPRYKVAKRGQDVALRCDPISGHVSLFWYQQALGQGPEFLTYFQNEAQLDKSGLPSDRFFAERPEGSVSTLKIQRTQQEDSAVYLCASSLIPRARMNTEAFFGQGTRLTVV.

The rearrangement uses TRBV3-1 (or the pseudogene TRBV3-2) and TRBJ2-1; a weak D match, TRBD1 (6 bases). The V gene lost 4 bases and the J gene lost 6 bases, with 16 bases spanning the gap. This CDR3 has 15 residues. CDR1 is LGHDT and CDR2 is YNNKEL in the germline V gene (reference sequence). The CDR3: CASSPRRTGSNEQFF. In DNA form, the CDR3 reads TGTGCCAGCAGCCCAAGAAGAACAGGGTCCAATGAGCAGTTCTTC.

The rearrangement uses TRBV7-9 and TRBJ2-3; 9 bases match TRBD2. This CDR3 is 17 amino acids long. The V gene's germline CDR1 is SEHNR and CDR2 FQNEAQ (reference sequence). The V and J ends lost 2 bases and 2 bases, in that order; junction bases with no gene match: 8. The CDR3 DNA sequence: TGTGCCAGCAGCTTATTGGGGCGGGGGGGCCCCACAGATACGCAGTATTTT. This codes for CASSLLGRGGPTDTQYF.

The V call is TRBV7-2, the J call TRBJ1-2, with D tentatively TRBD1 (5 bases). CDR3 length: 13 amino acids. The V gene lost 5 bases and the J gene lost 4 bases, with 11 bases spanning the gap. Germline V gene lookup returns CDR1 SGHTA and CDR2 FQGNSA. CDR3 bases: TGTGCCAGCAGCGCGGGGCGATTCTATGGCTACACCTTC. Protein sequence: CASSAGRFYGYTF.

The V call is TRBV10-3, the J call TRBJ1-2, with D uncertain. Trimming shortened V by 0 bases and J by 1 base, and 15 bases separated the two germline ends. This CDR3 is 17 amino acids long. Germline V lookup: CDR1 ENHRY, CDR2 SYGVKD. The CDR3: CAISESTRTGGNYGYTF. CDR3 in DNA: TGTGCCATCAGTGAGTCCACGAGAACCGGCGGTAACTATGGCTACACCTTC.

V and J are TRBV3-1 (or the pseudogene TRBV3-2) and TRBJ1-2; D ambiguous. The CDR3 is 14 residues long. Germline-derived CDR1 and CDR2 are LGHDT and YNNKEL (reference sequence). Between the trimmed V and J ends, which lost 4 bases and 5 bases, there was a span of 14 bases. CDR3 amino acids: CASSPREDGYGYTF. The CDR3, as DNA: TGTGCCAGCAGCCCCCGGGAAGACGGTTATGGCTACACCTTC.

CDR3 nucleotide sequence: TGCGCCAGCACTACCGGGGGATCTGCCACTGAAGCTTTCTTT. Translating it yields CASTTGGSATEAFF. The J gene is TRBJ1-1, the V gene TRBV4-1, with D maybe TRBD1 (5 bases). This CDR3 is built from 14 residues. V dropped 7 bases and J dropped 4 bases, with 16 bases sitting between them. Germline V CDR1 and CDR2: MGHRA, YSYEKL.

The V gene is TRBV18, the J gene TRBJ1-1, with 7 bases lining up with TRBD1. In germline, CDR1 is KGHSH, CDR2 LQKENI. The CDR3 contains 16 residues. J gave up 1 base and V 3 bases, and 8 bases lay outside the gene matches. The CDR3 bases are TGTGCCAGCTCACCCACGACAGGGTCGGGGAACACTGAAGCTTTCTTT. Protein: CASSPTTGSGNTEAFF.

The chain is built from TRBV2 and TRBJ2-7; D possibly corresponds to TRBD2 (7 bases). Deletions cut 7 bases from V and 0 bases from J, with 13 bases between. Per the germline V gene, CDR1 is SNHLY and CDR2 is FYNNEI. The CDR3 spans 14 residues. CDR3 loop: CASKGRGHSYEQYF. As DNA, the CDR3 is TGTGCCAGCAAAGGGCGGGGGCACTCCTACGAGCAGTACTTC.

The chain has TRBV9 and TRBJ1-2; D may be TRBD1 (5 bases). CDR3 length: 14 residues. Germline values: CDR1 SGDLS, CDR2 YYNGEE. V was trimmed by 0 bases and J by 6 bases, leaving 12 bases between them. The CDR3 protein is CASSVGSGRNGYTF. DNA of the CDR3: TGTGCCAGCAGCGTAGGGTCAGGGAGGAATGGCTACACCTTC.

This clone was detected once. The CDR3 DNA reads TGTGCCAGCAGCCCCTCAGGGGGCGGTTTAGGGAACATTCAGTACTTC. The encoded protein is CASSPSGGGLGNIQYF. The J gene is TRBJ2-4, the V gene TRBV3-1 (or the pseudogene TRBV3-2); 8 nucleotides line up with TRBD1. CDR1 is LGHDT and CDR2 is YNNKEL in the germline V gene (reference sequence). The CDR3 spans 16 residues. After removal of 4 bases from V and 7 bases from J, the junction contained 12 bases not matched to a gene.

The chain uses TRBV25-1 and TRBJ1-4; 8 bases are a match to TRBD1. Germline loops: CDR1 MGHDK, CDR2 SYGVNS. This CDR3 comprises 16 residues. J lost 1 base, V lost 9 bases, and 10 bases had no gene match. The CDR3 sequence is CASQGAKRGTNEKLFF. DNA for the CDR3: TGTGCCAGTCAGGGGGCTAAACGGGGAACTAATGAAAAACTGTTTTTT. Complete variable domain (other parts from reference TRBV25-1 and TRBJ1-4): EADIYQTPRYLVIGTGKKITLECSQTMGHDKMYWYQQDPGMELHLIHYSYGVNSTEKGDLSSESTVSRIRTEHFPLTLESARPSHTSQYLCASQGAKRGTNEKLFFGSGTQLSVL.

The rearrangement links TRBV28 to TRBJ1-5; D gene uncertain. The CDR3 length is 17 residues. The germline V gene has CDR1 MDHEN and CDR2 SYDVKM. The V end lost 2 bases, the J end lost 4 bases, and 18 bases lay between the germline ends. The CDR3 is CASSLPPGRARNQPQHF. Written as DNA, the CDR3 is TGTGCCAGCAGTTTACCCCCGGGGAGGGCCAGGAATCAGCCCCAGCATTTT.

The chain links TRBV10-3 to TRBJ2-3; 8 bases map to TRBD1. The CDR3 runs to 17 residues. Germline V gene data show CDR1 as ENHRY and CDR2 as SYGVKD. Losses at the gene ends were 7 bases for V and 2 bases for J; bases not matched to a gene: 14. The CDR3 nucleotides read TGTGCCATCAAGCGGACAGGGCAAGGTGTTTTCACAGATACGCAGTATTTT. Amino acids: CAIKRTGQGVFTDTQYF.